Sequencing of this T cell receptor (beta chain) was carried out in a study of blood T cell repertoires in COVID-19. Study as a whole: Nucleic acid was either cDNA or gDNA, and it came from T cells, B-cell-depleted T cells, or PBMCs.

Per the original methods: Amplification with reference gene primers provided the estimates of nucleated cell counts. The assay was immunoSEQ multiplex PCR, and TCRdb's table has in-frame clones only and misses some. V and J calls and clone size are given by that table; D and trimming were obtained from the DNA. The sample shows roughly 98,000 clones, approximately 86% of them seen only once. The germline V and J ends were trimmed by 8 bases and 5 bases, with 12 bases remaining between them. Germline values: CDR1 MDHEN, CDR2 SYDVKM. CDR3 length: 12 residues. Sequenced: peripheral blood. The chain carries TRBV28 and TRBJ1-1; a weak D match, TRBD1 (5 bases). This receptor was taken from a woman aged 70 to 79 with active or convalescent COVID-19. The CDR3 DNA follows: TGTGCCAGCGGGGGGGTGAGGACTGAAGCTTTCTTT. Amino acids: CASGGVRTEAFF.